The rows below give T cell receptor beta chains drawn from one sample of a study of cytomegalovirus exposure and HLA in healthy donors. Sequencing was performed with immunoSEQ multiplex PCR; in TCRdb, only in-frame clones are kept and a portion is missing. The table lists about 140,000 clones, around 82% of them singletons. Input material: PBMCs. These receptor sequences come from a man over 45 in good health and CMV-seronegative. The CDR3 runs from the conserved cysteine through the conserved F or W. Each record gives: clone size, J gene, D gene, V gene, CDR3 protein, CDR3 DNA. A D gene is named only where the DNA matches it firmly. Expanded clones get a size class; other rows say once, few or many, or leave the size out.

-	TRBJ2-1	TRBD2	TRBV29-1	CSVGRGEREQFF	TGCAGCGTTGGGCGGGGGGAGAGAGAGCAGTTCTTC
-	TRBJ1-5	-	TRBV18	CASSHERGNQPQHF	TGTGCCAGCTCCCACGAACGAGGCAATCAGCCCCAGCATTTT
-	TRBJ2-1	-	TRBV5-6	CASSLIGALEDGDEQFF	TGTGCCAGCAGCTTGATAGGGGCCTTAGAGGATGGAGATGAGCAGTTCTTC
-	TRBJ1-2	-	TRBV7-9	CASSSEGGYTF	TGTGCCAGCAGCTCGGAGGGTGGCTACACCTTC
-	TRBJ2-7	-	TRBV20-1	CSAGQSYEQYF	TGCAGTGCTGGGCAGTCCTACGAGCAGTACTTC
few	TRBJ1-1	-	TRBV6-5	CASSYSSRNTEAFF	TGTGCCAGCAGTTACAGCTCCCGGAACACTGAAGCTTTCTTT
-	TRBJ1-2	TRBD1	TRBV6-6	CASSYDRAGYTF	TGTGCCAGCAGTTACGACAGGGCCGGCTACACCTTC
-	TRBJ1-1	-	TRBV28	CASSLAGVNTEAFF	TGTGCCAGCAGTTTAGCGGGAGTGAACACTGAAGCTTTCTTT
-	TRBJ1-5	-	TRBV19	CASKPDYSNQPQHF	TGTGCCAGTAAGCCGGACTATAGCAATCAGCCCCAGCATTTT
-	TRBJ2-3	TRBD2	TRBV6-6	CASSLTSGGTDTQYF	TGTGCCAGCAGTCTGACTAGCGGGGGCACAGATACGCAGTATTTT
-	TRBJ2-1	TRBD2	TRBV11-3	CASSLDGSGGASEQFF	TGTGCCAGCAGCTTAGATGGCAGCGGGGGGGCAAGTGAGCAGTTCTTC
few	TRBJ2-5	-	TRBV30	CAWGLTSSQYF	TGTGCCTGGGGGCTGACATCATCGCAGTACTTC
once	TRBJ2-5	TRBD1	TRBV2	CASTTGWETQYF	TGTGCCAGCACGACAGGGTGGGAGACCCAGTACTTC
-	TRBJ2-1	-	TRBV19	CASSMRGGASYNEQFF	TGTGCCAGTAGTATGAGGGGGGGCGCCTCCTACAATGAGCAGTTCTTC
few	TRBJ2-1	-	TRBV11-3	CASSPGSGSYNEQFF	TGTGCCAGCAGTCCCGGGAGTGGCTCCTACAATGAGCAGTTCTTC
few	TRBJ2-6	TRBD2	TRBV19	CASSGWLAGNSGANVLTF	TGTGCCAGTAGTGGGTGGCTAGCGGGTAACTCTGGGGCCAACGTCCTGACTTTC
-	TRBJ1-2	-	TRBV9	CASTGGVYGYTF	TGTGCCAGCACTGGGGGGGTTTATGGCTACACCTTC
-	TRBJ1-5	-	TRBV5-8	CASSLVGFGAPQHF	TGTGCCAGCAGCTTGGTGGGGTTTGGGGCGCCCCAGCATTTT
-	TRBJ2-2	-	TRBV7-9	CASSFGRTGELFF	TGTGCCAGCAGCTTCGGTCGCACCGGGGAGCTGTTTTTT
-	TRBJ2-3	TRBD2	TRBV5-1	CASSQGLAATDTQYF	TGCGCCAGCAGCCAGGGACTAGCGGCAACAGATACGCAGTATTTT
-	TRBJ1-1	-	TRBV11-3	CASSPRRGTEAFF	TGTGCCAGCAGCCCTCGTCGGGGCACTGAAGCTTTCTTT
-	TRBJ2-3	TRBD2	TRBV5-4	CASSSKKAGVFADTQYF	TGTGCCAGCAGCTCCAAAAAGGCGGGAGTGTTCGCAGATACGCAGTATTTT
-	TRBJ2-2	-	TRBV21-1	CATPGRGDVRELFF	TGTGCCACCCCGGGCAGGGGCGATGTACGGGAGCTGTTTTTT
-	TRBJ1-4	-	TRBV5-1	CASSWVTGTNEKLFF	TGCGCCAGCAGCTGGGTTACAGGAACTAATGAAAAACTGTTTTTT
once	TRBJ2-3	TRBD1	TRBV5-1	CASSSRQGTDTQYF	TGCGCCAGCAGCTCAAGACAGGGGACAGATACGCAGTATTTT
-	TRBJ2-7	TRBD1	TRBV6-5	CASSRPGQGSYEQYF	TGTGCCAGCAGTCGTCCGGGACAGGGTTCCTACGAGCAGTACTTC
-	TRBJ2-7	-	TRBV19	CASSDNRDEQYF	TGTGCCAGTAGTGATAACAGGGACGAGCAGTACTTC
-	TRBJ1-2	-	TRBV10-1	CATSEDGYGYTF	TGCGCCACCTCCGAGGATGGCTATGGCTACACCTTC
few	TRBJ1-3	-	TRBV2	CASRRTVSGNTIYF	TGTGCCAGCAGGAGGACAGTCTCTGGAAACACCATATATTTT
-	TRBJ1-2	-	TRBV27	CASRDSINYGYTF	TGTGCCAGCAGAGACAGCATTAACTATGGCTACACCTTC
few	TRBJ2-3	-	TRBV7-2	CASSSQAGISDTQYF	TGTGCCAGCAGCTCTCAGGCAGGAATCTCAGATACGCAGTATTTT
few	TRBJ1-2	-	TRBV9	CASSVVETGPYGYTF	TGTGCCAGCAGCGTAGTCGAGACAGGACCCTATGGCTACACCTTC
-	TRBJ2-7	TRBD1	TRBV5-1	CASSPLGQGPYEQYF	TGCGCCAGCAGCCCTCTGGGACAGGGACCCTACGAGCAGTACTTC
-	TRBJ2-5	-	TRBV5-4	CASSLNTGETQYF	TGTGCCAGCAGCTTGAATACGGGGGAGACCCAGTACTTC
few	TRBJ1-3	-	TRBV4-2	CASSQEGRGVGGNTIYF	TGTGCCAGCAGCCAAGAGGGGAGGGGAGTGGGTGGAAACACCATATATTTT
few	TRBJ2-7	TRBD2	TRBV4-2	CASSQAGLAGGVEQYF	TGTGCCAGCAGCCAAGCCGGACTAGCGGGGGGAGTCGAGCAGTACTTC
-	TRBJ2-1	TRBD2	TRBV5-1	CASGTSGSYNEQFF	TGCGCCAGCGGGACTAGCGGATCCTACAATGAGCAGTTCTTC
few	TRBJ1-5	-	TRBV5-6	CASSSGYWQANSNQPQHF	TGTGCCAGCAGCTCTGGTTATTGGCAGGCGAATAGCAATCAGCCCCAGCATTTT
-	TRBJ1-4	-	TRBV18	CASSPPPTGSEKLFF	TGTGCCAGCTCACCACCGCCGACAGGAAGTGAAAAACTGTTTTTT
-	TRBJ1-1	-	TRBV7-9	CASSFSRDTEAFF	TGTGCCAGCAGCTTCAGCAGGGACACTGAAGCTTTCTTT
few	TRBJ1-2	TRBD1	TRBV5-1	CASSLEGQGNGYTF	TGCGCCAGCAGCCTTGAGGGACAGGGAAATGGCTACACCTTC
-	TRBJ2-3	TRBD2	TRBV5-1	CASSLEREGTDTQYF	TGCGCCAGCAGCTTGGAGCGGGAAGGCACAGATACGCAGTATTTT
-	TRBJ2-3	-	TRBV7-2	CASSLPRTTRTDTQYF	TGTGCCAGCAGCTTGCCGCGTACTACCCGCACAGATACGCAGTATTTT
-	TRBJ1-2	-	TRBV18	CASSPPQGAQHGYTF	TGTGCCAGCTCACCACCGCAAGGGGCCCAACATGGCTACACCTTC
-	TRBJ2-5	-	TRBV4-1	CASSQDRETQYF	TGCGCCAGCAGCCAAGATCGAGAGACCCAGTACTTC
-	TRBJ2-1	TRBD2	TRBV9	CASSEREWTYNEQFF	TGTGCCAGCAGCGAGCGGGAGTGGACCTACAATGAGCAGTTCTTC